These 10 T cell receptor beta chains were all obtained from the same sample, sequenced in a study of shared clonotypes between healthy human individuals. The repertoire was sequenced with immunoSEQ multiplex PCR; TCRdb's copy has only in-frame clones and lacks some. The sample carries about 1 million clones, roughly 74% recorded once. The sample consisted of memory CD4+ T cells from PBMCs. The subset was: CD45RA-negative fraction. Receptor source: a man between 18 and 35 years old in good health. Some clones in this sample may be carry-over from other donors' samples.

The chain links TRBV29-1 to TRBJ2-3; a possible D gene is TRBD1 (6 bases). Per the germline V gene, CDR1 is SQVTM and CDR2 is ANQGSEA. The CDR3 has 13 residues. V lost 7 bases to trimming and J lost 6 bases, with 17 bases between them. The CDR3 loop is CSDGKGGSDTQYF. The CDR3 DNA follows: TGCAGCGACGGAAAAGGGGGTTCGGATACGCAGTATTTT.

The chain employs TRBV29-1 and TRBJ1-5; a weak D match, TRBD1 (6 bases). The CDR3 covers 12 residues. Trimming took 4 bases from V and 4 from J, leaving 8 bases between them. Looked up from germline, CDR1 is SQVTM and CDR2 is ANQGSEA. The CDR3 region is CSVVQGNQPQHF. DNA of the CDR3: TGCAGCGTTGTACAGGGAAATCAGCCCCAGCATTTT.

The chain employs TRBV11-3 and TRBJ2-7; possible D gene TRBD2, 5 bases. From germline, CDR1 is SGHNT and CDR2 YENEEA. CDR3 length: 13 amino acids. The germline V and J ends were trimmed by 5 bases and 6 bases, with 14 bases remaining between them. The CDR3 bases are TGTGCCAGCAGCCTTTCAGTCGGGGTCGAGCAGTACTTC. This codes for CASSLSVGVEQYF.

The gene calls are TRBV27 and TRBJ1-6, with TRBD1 matching over 10 bases. V was clipped by 6 bases and J by 7 bases; unmatched bases: 6. The CDR3 runs 15 residues. Germline CDR1 reads MNHEY; CDR2 reads SMNVEV (reference sequence). In DNA, the CDR3 is TGTGCCAGCAGGAGGACAGGGGGATCGAATTCACCCCTCCACTTT. This sequence encodes CASRRTGGSNSPLHF.

The chain combines TRBV28 with TRBJ1-5; tentative D call: TRBD1 (5 bases). The CDR3 is 16 residues long. From germline, CDR1 is MDHEN and CDR2 SYDVKM. The V end was cut by 5 bases, the J end by 6 bases, with 20 bases between. CDR3 bases: TGTGCCAGCAGTGGGAGAATGGGTGGGGGGAGTCAGCCCCAGCATTTT. Translating it yields CASSGRMGGGSQPQHF.

V and J are TRBV6-6 and TRBJ2-5; TRBD1 aligns across 7 bases. With V trimmed by 4 bases and J by 0 bases, 8 bases remained unmatched. CDR3 length: 16 amino acids. Germline V gene lookup returns CDR1 MNHNY and CDR2 SVGAGI (reference sequence). The CDR3 sequence: CASSFGGRGYQETQYF. The CDR3 nucleotides are TGTGCCAGCAGTTTTGGGGGCAGGGGGTACCAAGAGACCCAGTACTTC.

The chain joins TRBV28 to TRBJ2-7; no clear D. Germline V gene data show CDR1 as MDHEN and CDR2 as SYDVKM. The CDR3 is 14 residues long. Between the trimmed V and J ends, which lost 5 bases and 6 bases, there was a span of 17 bases. CDR3 coding DNA: TGTGCCAGCAGTCCCAAACTGGTAGCCCTCGAGCAGTACTTC. Translated, it gives CASSPKLVALEQYF. Full variable domain (remainder filled in from reference TRBV28 and TRBJ2-7): DVKVTQSSRYLVKRTGEKVFLECVQDMDHENMFWYRQDPGLGLRLIYFSYDVKMKEKGDIPEGYSVSREKKERFSLILESASTNQTSMYLCASSPKLVALEQYFGPGTRLTVT.

V gene TRBV14 combines with J gene TRBJ2-7, with 9 bases fitting TRBD1. V shed 4 bases, J shed 7 bases, and the junction held 5 bases outside the gene matches. CDR3 length equals 13 residues. Germline V gene data show CDR1 as SGHDN and CDR2 as FVKESK. CDR3 coding DNA: TGTGCCAGCAGCCGGGGACAGGGTTGGGAGCAGTACTTC. As protein: CASSRGQGWEQYF.

This clone was seen a few times. The CDR3 DNA reads TGCAGCGGGGAGAGACAGGGTAAGCTCTTCTTT. Protein sequence: CSGERQGKLFF. This chain joins TRBV29-1 and TRBJ1-1; 7 bases agree with TRBD1. The CDR3 sequence is 11 residues long. Germline CDR1 SQVTM, CDR2 ANQGSEA. V was pared by 7 bases and J by 14 bases, with 13 bases of the junction left unmatched.

This clone was seen a few times. This rearrangement joins TRBV19 to TRBJ1-2; no firm D call. Germline-derived CDR1 and CDR2 are LNHDA and SQIVND (reference sequence). This CDR3 contains 14 residues. V dropped 4 bases and J dropped 3 bases, with 12 bases sitting between them. CDR3 region: CASSTPGVDYGYTF. The CDR3 DNA follows: TGTGCCAGTAGTACCCCGGGCGTGGACTATGGCTACACCTTC.